This passage covers 25 T cell receptor beta chains from one sample sequenced in a study of T-cell reconstitution after alpha-beta-depleted transplantation in children. Construction of the TCRbeta library involved unique molecular identifiers. Each CDR3 protein is one row after TCRdb ran MiXCR on the PCR reads. The repertoire has about 440,000 distinct CDR3 sequences, approximately 42% of them found once; the top ten carry around a quarter. The sequenced sample was PBMCs, obtained before TCRalphabeta/CD19-depleted stem cell transplant. The receptor set was obtained from a girl aged 2 to 9 with aplastic anemia, due to receive a stem cell transplant.

CDR3 residues: CASSLGLIQAYEQYF. CDR3 in DNA: TGTGCCAGCAGCTTGGGTCTAATTCAGGCCTACGAGCAGTACTTC. The rearrangement uses TRBV5-6 and TRBJ2-7; no definite D call. V dropped 0 bases and J dropped 2 bases, with 12 bases sitting between them. The CDR3 spans 15 residues. Germline lookup yields CDR1 SGHDT and CDR2 YYEEEE. The full variable domain, rest sourced from reference TRBV5-6 and TRBJ2-7, is DAGVTQSPTHLIKTRGQQVTLRCSPKSGHDTVSWYQQALGQGPQFIFQYYEEEERQRGNFPDRFSGHQFPNYSSELNVNALLLGDSALYLCASSLGLIQAYEQYFGPGTRLTVT.

This chain connects TRBV29-1 to TRBJ1-2, with 8 bases identical to TRBD1. This CDR3 has 16 amino acids. Looked up from germline, CDR1 is SQVTM and CDR2 is ANQGSEA. V shed 3 bases, J shed 4 bases, and the junction held 13 bases outside the gene matches. The CDR3 region is CSVEARQGLLGYGYTF. The CDR3 bases are TGCAGCGTTGAGGCTCGACAGGGGCTACTGGGCTATGGCTACACCTTC.

This chain joins TRBV24-1 and TRBJ2-3; D is uncertain. Germline-derived CDR1 and CDR2 are KGHDR and SFDVKD. The length of the CDR3 is 13 residues. The ends were cut back, 5 bases at V and 5 bases at J, with 10 bases in the middle. The chain's CDR3 is CATSARLGDTQYF. The CDR3 bases are TGTGCCACCAGTGCGAGACTCGGAGATACGCAGTATTTT.

This sequence joins TRBV11-2 and TRBJ2-4; 8 bases are a match to TRBD1. Germline V CDR1 and CDR2: SGHAT, FQNNGV. This CDR3 has 14 amino acids. V dropped 5 bases and J dropped 5; count of bases not matched to a gene: 5. Here the CDR3 DNA reads TGTGCCAGCAGCCCCGACAGGGGAGAAAACATTCAGTACTTC. It encodes CASSPDRGENIQYF. The full variable domain, in which reference TRBV11-2 and TRBJ2-4 provide the parts outside the CDR3, is EAGVAQSPRYKIIEKRQSVAFWCNPISGHATLYWYQQILGQGPKLLIQFQNNGVVDDSQLPKDRFSAERLKGVDSTLKIQPAKLEDSAVYLCASSPDRGENIQYFGAGTRLSVL.

The rearrangement uses TRBV30 and TRBJ2-1; a weak D match, TRBD2 (6 bases). Germline V gene sequence: CDR1 GTSNPN, CDR2 SVGIG (reference sequence). This CDR3 spans 13 amino acids. Trimming shortened V by 3 bases and J by 9 bases, and 15 bases separated the two germline ends. The CDR3 sequence: CAWSSISGGEQFF. CDR3 in DNA: TGTGCCTGGAGCTCCATTAGCGGCGGTGAGCAGTTCTTC.

The sample holds a few counts of this clonotype. The genes are TRBV20-1 and TRBJ2-7; D might be TRBD2 (5 bases). CDR3 length: 13 residues. Trimming removed 3 bases from V and 1 base from J, with 10 bases in between. Germline V gene data show CDR1 as DFQATT and CDR2 as SNEGSKA (reference sequence). The CDR3 nucleotides read TGCAGTGCTAGGGGCGGGTTGTCCTACGAGCAGTACTTC. This gives the protein CSARGGLSYEQYF.

This clonotype was observed at least ten times. This sequence joins TRBV6-5 and TRBJ1-2, with D unresolved. Trimming shortened V by 7 bases and J by 0 bases, and 6 bases separated the two germline ends. Germline V gene data show CDR1 as MNHEY and CDR2 as SVGAGI. There are 12 residues in the CDR3. CDR3: CASKGANYGYTF. In DNA, the CDR3 is TGTGCCAGCAAGGGAGCTAACTATGGCTACACCTTC.

This clonotype was detected only a few times. This chain links TRBV6-5 with TRBJ1-3; TRBD1 is a possible D gene (6 bases). Trimming removed 4 bases at V and 4 bases at J, with 17 bases between. Germline CDR1 is MNHEY and CDR2 is SVGAGI. The CDR3 loop spans 16 amino acids. CDR3: CASSFGFGGLGNTIYF. For the CDR3, the DNA is TGTGCCAGCAGTTTTGGCTTTGGGGGGCTCGGAAACACCATATATTTT.

This clonotype was observed at least ten times. The chain carries TRBV6-5 and TRBJ1-4; D unresolved. CDR1 and CDR2 (germline): MNHEY, SVGAGI. CDR3 size: 14 residues. The V end was cut by 2 bases, the J end by 8 bases, with 12 bases between. The CDR3 DNA sequence: TGTGCCAGCAGTTACGGCGCGTTAGGGGAAAAACTGTTTTTT. This codes for CASSYGALGEKLFF.

There are a few counts of this clonotype. This sequence joins TRBV7-8 and TRBJ1-1; D gene unclear. Trimming took off 4 bases at V and 4 bases at J, with 7 bases between the two ends. The length of the CDR3 is 12 residues. The germline V gene has CDR1 SGHVS and CDR2 FQNEAQ. The CDR3 is CASSSLSTEAFF. DNA for the CDR3: TGTGCCAGCAGCTCGTTGTCCACTGAAGCTTTCTTT.

The J gene is TRBJ2-7, the V gene TRBV7-9, with TRBD1 matching over 10 bases. The CDR3 totals 16 residues. Germline V lookup: CDR1 SEHNR, CDR2 FQNEAQ (reference sequence). Trimming removed 4 bases from V and 1 base from J; junction bases left unmatched: 7. The CDR3 nucleotides are TGTGCCAGCAGCTCCCCAAAGGGACAGGGGTCCTACGAGCAGTACTTC. Protein: CASSSPKGQGSYEQYF.

This clonotype was picked up one time. The chain links TRBV28 to TRBJ2-7, with D possibly matching TRBD2 (6 bases). The CDR3 has 11 residues. The germline V gene encodes CDR1 MDHEN and CDR2 SYDVKM. Trimming stripped 6 bases from V and 5 bases from J, with 8 bases between. In DNA, the CDR3 is TGTGCCAGCAGGACTAGGCACGAGCAGTACTTC. This encodes CASRTRHEQYF.

The V and J genes are TRBV28 and TRBJ2-1; 9 nucleotides agree with TRBD2. There are 18 residues in the CDR3. Losses at the gene ends were 5 bases for V and 8 bases for J; bases not matched to a gene: 19. Germline V gives CDR1 MDHEN, CDR2 SYDVKM. CDR3 DNA: TGTGCCAGCAGTCTGCCTACGAGTCTAGCGGGACCAAGGGATGAGCAGTTCTTC. Translated: CASSLPTSLAGPRDEQFF. Drawing the rest from reference TRBV28 and TRBJ2-1, the complete variable domain is DVKVTQSSRYLVKRTGEKVFLECVQDMDHENMFWYRQDPGLGLRLIYFSYDVKMKEKGDIPEGYSVSREKKERFSLILESASTNQTSMYLCASSLPTSLAGPRDEQFFGPGTRLTVL.

The chain carries TRBV25-1 and TRBJ2-1; 7 nucleotides align to TRBD1. The germline gives CDR1 MGHDK, CDR2 SYGVNS. J gave up 1 base and V 4 bases, and 4 bases lay outside the gene matches. This CDR3 comprises 15 residues. The CDR3 region is CASSGPTGSYNEQFF. CDR3 in DNA: TGTGCCAGCAGTGGGCCGACAGGGTCCTACAATGAGCAGTTCTTC.

This clonotype was seen at least ten times. The V and J genes are TRBV7-9 and TRBJ1-3; no clear D gene. CDR3 length equals 15 residues. Per germline, CDR1 SEHNR and CDR2 FQNEAQ (reference sequence). V was trimmed by 2 bases and J by 1 base, leaving 9 bases between them. The CDR3 protein is CASSLSTGSGNTIYF. The CDR3 DNA is TGTGCCAGCAGCTTATCAACGGGGTCTGGAAACACCATATATTTT.

The chain is built from TRBV12-3 or TRBV12-4 and TRBJ2-3; D unresolved. V was trimmed by 7 bases and J by 2 bases, leaving 10 bases between them. CDR3 length: 13 residues. DNA for the CDR3: TGTGCCAGCAACCAGGCTAACACAGATACGCAGTATTTT. Translation: CASNQANTDTQYF.

The chain has TRBV6-1 and TRBJ2-3, with D possibly matching TRBD1 (6 bases). CDR3 length: 15 amino acids. Trimming pared 6 bases from V and 0 bases from J, leaving 13 bases between. The V gene's germline CDR1 is MNHNS and CDR2 SASEGT. The CDR3 spells CASSPLGASTDTQYF. The CDR3 DNA reads as TGTGCCAGCAGCCCACTGGGGGCTAGCACAGATACGCAGTATTTT.

The chain employs TRBV11-3 and TRBJ2-1, with 7 nucleotides matching TRBD2. The CDR3 consists of 14 residues. The germline V gene has CDR1 SGHNT and CDR2 YENEEA. Trimming took 5 bases from V and 8 from J; bases not matched to a gene: 9. In nucleotides, the CDR3 is TGTGCCAGCAGCCCTCGGGCGGGAGAGGATGAGCAGTTCTTC. It specifies CASSPRAGEDEQFF.

This clonotype was seen at least ten times. Germline and junction disagree at one end, which may indicate a read error. In DNA, the CDR3 is TGTGCTAGCAGCTCGGGACTAGCGGGAGGTCTCGGAACAGATACGCAGTATTTT. The encoded protein is CASSSGLAGGLGTDTQYF. The chain combines TRBV7-7 with TRBJ2-3, with 15 bases lining up with TRBD2. Germline V gives CDR1 SSHAT, CDR2 FNYEAQ (reference sequence). The length of the CDR3 is 18 residues.

V usage is TRBV29-1 and J usage is TRBJ2-1, with 7 bases fitting TRBD2. This CDR3 comprises 14 residues. With V trimmed by 4 bases and J by 1 base, 4 bases remained unmatched. CDR1 and CDR2 (germline): SQVTM, ANQGSEA. This CDR3 is CSVVAGASYNEQFF. In nucleotides, the CDR3 is TGCAGCGTTGTGGCGGGAGCGTCCTACAATGAGCAGTTCTTC.

This clonotype has only a few counts. This chain uses TRBV9 with TRBJ1-3; D is ambiguous. The CDR3 has 15 residues. Per the germline V gene, CDR1 is SGDLS and CDR2 is YYNGEE. Trimming pared 0 bases from V and 0 bases from J, leaving 7 bases between. CDR3 sequence: CASSVGSHSGNTIYF. Here the CDR3 DNA reads TGTGCCAGCAGCGTAGGGAGTCACTCTGGAAACACCATATATTTT. The full variable domain, in which reference TRBV9 and TRBJ1-3 provide the parts outside the CDR3, is DSGVTQTPKHLITATGQRVTLRCSPRSGDLSVYWYQQSLDQGLQFLIQYYNGEERAKGNILERFSAQQFPDLHSELNLSSLELGDSALYFCASSVGSHSGNTIYFGEGSWLTVV.

The rearrangement links TRBV27 to TRBJ1-1; D may be TRBD1 (6 bases). With 3 bases removed from V and 1 base from J, the gap between germline ends came to 12 bases. Germline values: CDR1 MNHEY, CDR2 SMNVEV (reference sequence). This CDR3 comprises 15 residues. This CDR3 is CASSLTGFANTEAFF. CDR3 nucleotides: TGTGCCAGCAGTTTGACAGGATTTGCGAACACTGAAGCTTTCTTT.

This clonotype was picked up a small number of times. DNA of the CDR3: TGCGCCAGCAGCTTAGGTCTAGCGGATAGCACAGATACGCAGTATTTT. Protein sequence: CASSLGLADSTDTQYF. The chain employs TRBV5-1 and TRBJ2-3; 7 nucleotides line up with TRBD2. Germline V CDR1 and CDR2: SGHRS, YFSETQ. The CDR3 consists of 16 residues. V dropped 2 bases and J dropped 0; count of bases not matched to a gene: 6.

The rearrangement links TRBV6-1 to TRBJ2-2, with D perhaps TRBD1 (5 bases). Trimming pared 6 bases from V and 4 bases from J, leaving 12 bases between. Germline V gene sequence: CDR1 MNHNS, CDR2 SASEGT. CDR3 size: 14 residues. The CDR3: CASSPGWATGELFF. As DNA, the CDR3 is TGTGCCAGCAGCCCAGGGTGGGCCACCGGGGAGCTGTTTTTT.

This clonotype was seen repeatedly, ten times or more. V usage is TRBV29-1 and J usage is TRBJ1-4; 8 positions match TRBD1. With V trimmed by 4 bases and J by 5 bases, 9 bases remained unmatched. Germline V gene sequence: CDR1 SQVTM, CDR2 ANQGSEA. The CDR3 contains 15 residues. CDR3: CSVATWTGLNEKLFF. The CDR3 bases are TGCAGCGTTGCCACATGGACAGGGCTAAATGAAAAACTGTTTTTT.